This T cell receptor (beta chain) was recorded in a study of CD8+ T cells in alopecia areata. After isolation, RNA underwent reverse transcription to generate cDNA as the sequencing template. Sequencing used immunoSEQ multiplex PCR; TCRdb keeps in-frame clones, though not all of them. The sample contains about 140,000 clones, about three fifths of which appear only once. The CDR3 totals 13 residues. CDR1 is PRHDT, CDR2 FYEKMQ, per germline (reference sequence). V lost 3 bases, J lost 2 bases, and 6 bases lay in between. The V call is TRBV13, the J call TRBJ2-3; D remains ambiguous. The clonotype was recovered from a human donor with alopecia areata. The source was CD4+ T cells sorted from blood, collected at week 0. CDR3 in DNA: TGTGCCAGCAGCTTCCAATTCACAGATACGCAGTATTTT. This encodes CASSFQFTDTQYF.